These 29 T cell receptor beta chains originate from one sample sequenced in a study of T cells in tumors after PD-1 blockade. TCRdb's copy holds only in-frame clones and misses some; the assay was immunoSEQ multiplex PCR. The table includes roughly 35,000 clones, 73% detected once. Material: PBMCs, obtained after anti-PD-1 treatment. The receptors here all came from a human donor with basal cell carcinoma.

This chain joins TRBV19 and TRBJ2-2; D is uncertain. The germline V gene encodes CDR1 LNHDA and CDR2 SQIVND (reference sequence). V was shortened by 4 bases and J by 1 base, with 10 bases between the two germline ends. The CDR3 loop spans 15 amino acids. In DNA, the CDR3 is TGTGCCAGTAGTACTACACGGAAGAACACCGGGGAGCTGTTTTTT. Translation: CASSTTRKNTGELFF.

The V and J genes are TRBV6-5 and TRBJ2-7, with D perhaps matching TRBD2 (5 bases). With 2 bases removed from V and 7 bases from J, the gap between germline ends came to 12 bases. CDR3 length equals 13 residues. Looked up from germline, CDR1 is MNHEY and CDR2 is SVGAGI. CDR3 in DNA: TGTGCCAGCAGTTACAGCGAAACGGGGGAGCAGTACTTC. This encodes CASSYSETGEQYF.

The gene calls are TRBV10-3 and TRBJ2-3; unclear D gene. Trimming took 4 bases from V and 0 from J, leaving 8 bases between them. The CDR3 runs 14 residues. Germline-derived CDR1 and CDR2 are ENHRY and SYGVKD. In DNA form, the CDR3 reads TGTGCCATCAGTGTGACGGATAGCACAGATACGCAGTATTTT. It translates to CAISVTDSTDTQYF.

This clone was seen only once. The rearrangement uses TRBV18 and TRBJ1-5, with 9 positions matching TRBD1. J gave up 2 bases and V 3 bases, and 5 bases lay outside the gene matches. CDR3 length: 16 residues. CDR1 and CDR2 from the germline V gene are KGHSH and LQKENI. The CDR3 sequence: CASSPGQGARNQPQHF. CDR3 bases: TGTGCCAGCTCACCGGGACAGGGAGCTCGCAATCAGCCCCAGCATTTT.

The chain uses TRBV7-2 and TRBJ2-6; D possibly matches TRBD1 or TRBD2 (5 bases each). The CDR3 runs to 14 residues. CDR1 is SGHTA, CDR2 FQGNSA, per germline. V lost 5 bases and J 4 bases, leaving 9 bases between the germline ends. CDR3 amino acids: CASSGTTGANVLTF. Here the CDR3 DNA reads TGTGCCAGCAGCGGGACGACCGGGGCCAACGTCCTGACTTTC.

The chain uses TRBV7-2 and TRBJ2-5; the match to TRBD2 covers 15 bases. From germline, CDR1 is SGHTA and CDR2 FQGNSA. Trimming at V came to 3 bases and at J to 5 bases, leaving 4 bases not matched to a gene. This CDR3 has 16 amino acids. CDR3 in amino acids: CASSFGLAGGWETQYF. CDR3 sequence (DNA): TGTGCCAGCAGCTTCGGACTAGCGGGAGGGTGGGAGACCCAGTACTTC.

CDR3: CASSLSHSTDTQYF. For the CDR3, the DNA is TGTGCCAGCAGCTTGTCGCATAGCACAGATACGCAGTATTTT. The chain links TRBV7-3 to TRBJ2-3; D not resolved. V was cut by 3 bases and J by 0 bases, with 7 bases left in between. CDR1 is SGHTA, CDR2 FQGTGA, per germline. This CDR3 has 14 amino acids.

This chain joins TRBV7-8 and TRBJ2-3; D gene uncertain. The CDR3 is made up of 11 amino acids. Trimming pared 7 bases from V and 6 bases from J, leaving 8 bases between. CDR1 is SGHVS and CDR2 is FQNEAQ in the germline V gene. CDR3 loop: CASTPLDTQYF. The CDR3 bases are TGTGCCAGCACCCCACTGGATACGCAGTATTTT.

This clone was found once. V and J are TRBV5-6 and TRBJ2-1, with TRBD2 identical over 15 bases. There are 16 residues in the CDR3. V lost 5 bases, J lost 7 bases, and 7 bases stayed unmatched. Per the germline V gene, CDR1 is SGHDT and CDR2 is YYEEEE. The CDR3 region has the DNA TGTGCCAGCAGATCCGGACTAGCGGGAGGGGGTAATGAGCAGTTCTTC. It codes for CASRSGLAGGGNEQFF.

This rearrangement joins TRBV4-1 to TRBJ1-4; D perhaps matches TRBD1 (5 bases). CDR3 length: 14 residues. Trimming cost V 3 bases and J 3 bases, with 8 bases left between them. Germline assignment: CDR1 MGHRA and CDR2 YSYEKL. The CDR3 region is CASSQQGSNEKLFF. In nucleotides, the CDR3 is TGCGCCAGCAGCCAGCAGGGTTCTAATGAAAAACTGTTTTTT.

The CDR3 loop is CASSQIPQGGETQYF. CDR3 nucleotides: TGTGCCAGCAGCCAAATCCCACAGGGTGGAGAGACCCAGTACTTC. This rearrangement joins TRBV5-6 to TRBJ2-5; TRBD1 is a possible D gene (6 bases). V lost 4 bases, J lost 4 bases, and 17 bases lay in between. The CDR3 length is 15 residues. CDR1 is SGHDT and CDR2 is YYEEEE in the germline V gene.

This clone was found once. This rearrangement joins TRBV28 to TRBJ1-2, with TRBD1 matching over 9 bases. This CDR3 contains 17 residues. V dropped 5 bases and J dropped 8; count of bases not matched to a gene: 18. Germline-derived CDR1 and CDR2 are MDHEN and SYDVKM. The CDR3 nucleotides read TGTGCCAGCAGTCCCCAGCGCGGGACAGGGACCGGTCTGGGCTACACCTTC. Encoded protein: CASSPQRGTGTGLGYTF.

A few counts support this clone. CDR3 nucleotides: TGTGCCAGCAGCGTAGGCACGAACTATGGCTACACCTTC. Translation gives CASSVGTNYGYTF. The rearrangement uses TRBV9 and TRBJ1-2; no clear D gene. Germline CDR1 reads SGDLS; CDR2 reads YYNGEE. The germline V and J ends were trimmed by 0 bases and 2 bases, with 5 bases remaining between them. The CDR3 has 13 residues.

The chain employs TRBV1 and TRBJ2-4; the table names TRBD2, a call not compared with the DNA. TRBV1 is described as a pseudogene. The CDR3 contains 15 residues. CDR3 sequence: CTSSLPTLRGNIQYF. DNA of the CDR3: TGCACCAGCAGCCTCCCTACCCTCCGAGGAAACATTCAGTACTTC.

This rearrangement joins TRBV5-6 to TRBJ1-4, with D unclear. Per germline, CDR1 SGHDT and CDR2 YYEEEE. The CDR3 is 13 residues long. Trimming shortened V by 1 base and J by 5 bases, and 6 bases separated the two germline ends. Written as DNA, the CDR3 is TGTGCCAGCAGCTTGCCGGGGAATGAAAAACTGTTTTTT. As protein: CASSLPGNEKLFF.

About this clone: Distinct nucleotide sequences in the sample also encode this CDR3. The chain uses TRBV27 and TRBJ2-3; TRBD2 matches 7 bases. Germline CDR1 is MNHEY and CDR2 is SMNVEV (reference sequence). V gave up 9 bases and J gave up 6 bases; unmatched junction bases: 15. The CDR3 sequence is 15 residues long. The CDR3 nucleotides are TGTGCCAGTAGCCTTTTAGCCGACGGGGGGGATACGCAGTATTTT. Translated: CASSLLADGGDTQYF.

In this sample, this clone turned up a few times. This chain joins TRBV28 and TRBJ1-5; possibly TRBD1 for D (5 bases). CDR1 MDHEN and CDR2 SYDVKM come from the germline V gene. The V end was cut by 8 bases, the J end by 6 bases, with 8 bases between. The CDR3 runs to 11 residues. The CDR3 sequence is CASGHSQPQHF. For the CDR3, the DNA is TGTGCCAGCGGACACTCTCAGCCCCAGCATTTT.

V is TRBV6-5 and J is TRBJ1-1; D remains ambiguous. V was pared by 0 bases and J by 1 base, with 3 bases between. The V gene's germline CDR1 is MNHEY and CDR2 SVGAGI. The CDR3 runs 13 residues. In nucleotides, the CDR3 is TGTGCCAGCAGTTACTCCCGGAACACTGAAGCTTTCTTT. It translates to CASSYSRNTEAFF.

The chain recombines TRBV5-1 with TRBJ2-1; no firm D call. This CDR3 has 13 residues. V was cut by 0 bases and J by 8 bases, with 9 bases left in between. The germline V gene has CDR1 SGHRS and CDR2 YFSETQ. CDR3 coding DNA: TGCGCCAGCAGCTTGGGGTCTATTGATGAGCAGTTCTTC. Encoded protein: CASSLGSIDEQFF.

The chain employs TRBV4-2 and TRBJ2-7, with D unclear. This CDR3 has 15 residues. Germline CDR1 is LGHNA and CDR2 is YNFKEQ. V lost 0 bases, J lost 0 bases, and 9 bases lay in between. The CDR3 region has the DNA TGTGCCAGCAGCCAAGATAAGCCAGCCTCCTACGAGCAGTACTTC. Translation gives CASSQDKPASYEQYF.

V and J are TRBV5-1 and TRBJ2-1, with TRBD2 matching 9 bases. Unmatched junction bases numbered 2, after V lost 3 bases and J lost 4 bases. CDR3 length: 14 amino acids. Germline V lookup: CDR1 SGHRS, CDR2 YFSETQ. The CDR3 sequence: CASSSSGDYNEQFF. In nucleotides, the CDR3 is TGCGCCAGCAGCTCTAGCGGGGATTACAATGAGCAGTTCTTC.

The J gene is TRBJ1-1, the V gene TRBV7-3; tentatively, D is TRBD1 (6 bases). CDR1 and CDR2 (germline): SGHTA, FQGTGA. V gave up 5 bases and J gave up 7 bases, with 14 bases separating them. This CDR3 is 13 amino acids long. CDR3 region: CASSLTGRYEAFF. CDR3 bases: TGTGCCAGCAGCCTGACAGGACGGTATGAAGCTTTCTTT.

The CDR3, as DNA: TGCGCCAGCAGCCAAGATCCCCTAAGGACAACTACTAATGAAAAACTGTTTTTT. Its translation is CASSQDPLRTTTNEKLFF. V usage is TRBV4-3 and J usage is TRBJ1-4, with a weak D call TRBD1 (5 bases). Germline V CDR1 and CDR2: LGHNA, YSLEER. The CDR3 consists of 18 residues. The V end lost 0 bases, the J end lost 2 bases, and 16 bases lay between the germline ends.

The V call is TRBV6-5, the J call TRBJ1-1, with no clear D. Per the germline V gene, CDR1 is MNHEY and CDR2 is SVGAGI. This CDR3 is built from 16 residues. Trimming removed 0 bases from V and 1 base from J, with 12 bases in between. CDR3 in amino acids: CASSYSTRKTNTEAFF. CDR3 coding DNA: TGTGCCAGCAGTTACTCGACGCGGAAGACGAACACTGAAGCTTTCTTT.

A word on this clone: Other DNA sequences within the sample encode an identical CDR3. The J gene is TRBJ1-6, the V gene TRBV9; the match to TRBD1 covers 11 bases. Trimming at V came to 4 bases and at J to 9 bases, leaving 6 bases not matched to a gene. Germline V gene lookup returns CDR1 SGDLS and CDR2 YYNGEE. The length of the CDR3 is 15 residues. The CDR3 spells CASSRTGGLASPLHF. The CDR3 DNA reads as TGTGCCAGCAGCCGGACAGGGGGCTTAGCTTCACCCCTCCACTTT.

The chain recombines TRBV4-3 with TRBJ1-2; TRBD1 is a possible D gene (5 bases). CDR3 length: 15 amino acids. From germline, CDR1 is LGHNA and CDR2 YSLEER. The V end lost 0 bases, the J end lost 1 base, and 9 bases lay between the germline ends. The CDR3 DNA is TGCGCCAGCAGCCAAGATCGACAGCTTAACTATGGCTACACCTTC. Amino acid sequence: CASSQDRQLNYGYTF.

The chain couples TRBV10-3 to TRBJ2-7; 8 bases agree with TRBD2. V lost 3 bases, J lost 2 bases, and 3 bases stayed unmatched. Germline V gene lookup returns CDR1 ENHRY and CDR2 SYGVKD. The CDR3 contains 14 residues. Written as DNA, the CDR3 is TGTGCCATCAGTGACACGGGACTAGCCTACGAGCAGTACTTC. Its translation: CAISDTGLAYEQYF.

The chain links TRBV6-5 to TRBJ2-1, with D perhaps matching TRBD1 (6 bases). The CDR3 is 15 amino acids. V was trimmed by 7 bases and J by 0 bases, leaving 13 bases between them. Germline V gene sequence: CDR1 MNHEY, CDR2 SVGAGI. CDR3 in DNA: TGTGCCAGCACAAAAGCAGGGGCCTCCTACAATGAGCAGTTCTTC. Protein: CASTKAGASYNEQFF.

This clone was seen many times. J is TRBJ1-1 and V is TRBV19, with D possibly TRBD1 on 6 matching bases. Looked up from germline, CDR1 is LNHDA and CDR2 is SQIVND (reference sequence). V was cut by 7 bases and J by 0 bases, with 12 bases left in between. The length of the CDR3 is 14 residues. This CDR3 is CASKRDNLNTEAFF. The CDR3 DNA is TGTGCCAGTAAGCGGGACAACCTGAACACTGAAGCTTTCTTT.